Presented here are 30 T cell receptor beta chains from one specimen sequenced in a study of T cell responses to AZD1222 COVID-19 vaccine. Libraries were prepared by immunoSEQ multiplex PCR; TCRdb keeps only in-frame clonotypes and omits some of them. The table lists about 30,000 clones, 93% of them singletons, with around 8.1% in the top ten. Here the sequenced sample was peripheral blood, taken on day 0 of AZD1222 vaccination. The receptors here all came from an adult in good health.

This chain uses TRBV4-1 with TRBJ1-1; D is possibly TRBD1 (6 bases). The CDR3 spans 16 residues. Trimming took 2 bases from V and 0 from J, leaving 13 bases between them. Germline values: CDR1 MGHRA, CDR2 YSYEKL. The DNA of the CDR3 is TGCGCCAGCAGCCAACCCGGAGGACAGCTGAACACTGAAGCTTTCTTT. Protein sequence: CASSQPGGQLNTEAFF.

The V gene is TRBV28, the J gene TRBJ1-5, with D possibly matching TRBD1 (6 bases). Germline CDR1 reads MDHEN; CDR2 reads SYDVKM. The CDR3 contains 17 residues. Trimming shortened V by 6 bases and J by 8 bases, and 26 bases separated the two germline ends. Here the CDR3 DNA reads TGTGCCAGCAGCCTACTTCACCGGCCTAGACAGGACAAGCCCCAGCATTTT. Its translation: CASSLLHRPRQDKPQHF.

The chain combines TRBV5-4 with TRBJ1-2, with no clear D. The CDR3 is 12 amino acids. The germline V gene has CDR1 SGHNT and CDR2 YYREEE (reference sequence). The ends were cut back, 4 bases at V and 4 bases at J, with 8 bases in the middle. CDR3 protein: CASSARSYGYTF. CDR3 sequence (DNA): TGTGCCAGCAGCGCTCGAAGCTATGGCTACACCTTC.

CDR3 region: CASSYPRGGNTEAFF. The CDR3 coding sequence is TGTGCCAGCAGTTACCCCCGTGGAGGGAACACTGAAGCTTTCTTT. The chain combines TRBV6-2 or TRBV6-3 with TRBJ1-1; D gene uncertain. V dropped 2 bases and J dropped 1 base, with 11 bases sitting between them. The germline V gene encodes CDR1 MNHEY and CDR2 SVGEGT. CDR3 length equals 15 residues.

The chain is built from TRBV4-1 and TRBJ1-2; D remains ambiguous. CDR1 and CDR2 (germline): MGHRA, YSYEKL. CDR3 size: 16 residues. The ends were cut back, 1 base at V and 0 bases at J, with 12 bases in the middle. CDR3 residues: CASSQGVEQPNYGYTF. In DNA form, the CDR3 reads TGCGCCAGCAGCCAAGGGGTGGAGCAACCTAACTATGGCTACACCTTC.

The V gene is TRBV7-8, the J gene TRBJ1-3; TRBD1 matches at 8 bases. Germline V gene data show CDR1 as SGHVS and CDR2 as FQNEAQ. With V trimmed by 3 bases and J by 0 bases, 1 base remained unmatched. CDR3 length: 15 residues. The CDR3 DNA reads TGTGCCAGCAGCTTGACAGGGGTCTCTGGAAACACCATATATTTT. Its protein is CASSLTGVSGNTIYF.

The rearrangement joins TRBV5-5 to TRBJ2-7, with a possible D match to TRBD1 (6 bases). This CDR3 has 15 residues. The germline gives CDR1 SGHKS, CDR2 YYEKEE (reference sequence). V was pared by 2 bases and J by 6 bases, with 18 bases between. The CDR3 loop reads CASSFRSVGAREQYF. CDR3 nucleotides: TGTGCCAGCAGCTTTCGCAGCGTGGGGGCTCGCGAGCAGTACTTC.

V and J are TRBV2 and TRBJ2-2; 10 positions agree with TRBD1. CDR3 length equals 17 residues. V lost 7 bases, J lost 0 bases, and 8 bases stayed unmatched. Germline CDR1 reads SNHLY; CDR2 reads FYNNEI. The CDR3 protein is CASTTPGQGANTGELFF. For the CDR3, the DNA is TGTGCCAGCACCACCCCAGGACAGGGGGCGAACACCGGGGAGCTGTTTTTT. Based on the CDR3 plus reference TRBV2 and TRBJ2-2, the full variable domain is EPEVTQTPSHQVTQMGQEVILRCVPISNHLYFYWYRQILGQKVEFLVSFYNNEISEKSEIFDDQFSVERPDGSNFTLKIRSTKLEDSAMYFCASTTPGQGANTGELFFGEGSRLTVL.

This chain connects TRBV7-9 to TRBJ1-2; 7 bases map to TRBD1. V was clipped by 7 bases and J by 5 bases; unmatched bases: 7. In germline, CDR1 is SEHNR, CDR2 FQNEAQ (reference sequence). This CDR3 has 13 amino acids. This CDR3 is CASNQGQRYGYTF. The CDR3 DNA reads TGTGCCAGCAACCAGGGACAGAGGTATGGCTACACCTTC.

The chain has TRBV28 and TRBJ2-7; D perhaps matches TRBD2 (6 bases). The CDR3 runs to 14 residues. The germline V gene has CDR1 MDHEN and CDR2 SYDVKM. V was pared by 1 base and J by 3 bases, with 10 bases between. This chain's CDR3 is CASSLLRRGYEQYF. For the CDR3, the DNA is TGTGCCAGCAGTTTATTAAGGAGGGGCTACGAGCAGTACTTC.

This clone is a singleton in its sample. J is TRBJ2-3 and V is TRBV5-4; weak D call: TRBD2 (5 bases). This CDR3 is built from 15 residues. Germline lookup yields CDR1 SGHNT and CDR2 YYREEE (reference sequence). V dropped 3 bases and J dropped 4 bases, with 15 bases sitting between them. CDR3 region: CASSSLGGRPDTQYF. CDR3 DNA sequence: TGTGCCAGCAGCTCCCTGGGTGGGAGACCAGATACGCAGTATTTT.

A few counts support this clone. V gene TRBV7-6 combines with J gene TRBJ1-3; possible D gene TRBD1, 6 bases. CDR1 and CDR2 from the germline V gene are SGHVS and FNYEAQ. CDR3 length equals 15 residues. V was pared by 5 bases and J by 3 bases, with 14 bases between. The CDR3 sequence is CASSPTGAGGNTIYF. The CDR3 nucleotides read TGTGCCAGCAGCCCCACGGGGGCAGGTGGAAACACCATATATTTT.

This chain connects TRBV6-2 or TRBV6-3 to TRBJ1-1; unclear D gene. The germline V gene has CDR1 MNHEY and CDR2 SVGEGT. The germline V and J ends were trimmed by 2 bases and 10 bases, with 11 bases remaining between them. This CDR3 comprises 12 residues. Written as DNA, the CDR3 is TGTGCCAGCAGTTACGGGTCCCCTGGAGCTTTCTTT. It yields the protein CASSYGSPGAFF.

The V and J genes are TRBV5-8 and TRBJ1-2; D is uncertain. V dropped 1 base and J dropped 1 base, with 8 bases sitting between them. The CDR3 runs 14 residues. Germline lookup yields CDR1 SGHTS and CDR2 YDEGEE. CDR3 sequence (DNA): TGTGCCAGCAGCTTGCGTCCACGTAACTATGGCTACACCTTC. As protein: CASSLRPRNYGYTF. Full variable domain (remainder filled in from reference TRBV5-8 and TRBJ1-2): EAGVTQSPTHLIKTRGQQATLRCSPISGHTSVYWYQQALGLGLQFLLWYDEGEERNRGNFPPRFSGRQFPNYSSELNVNALELEDSALYLCASSLRPRNYGYTFGSGTRLTVV.

The CDR3 DNA follows: TGCGCCAGCAGCCAGAGGGCGGGAGGCACTGTTCTCTACGAGCAGTACTTC. It yields the protein CASSQRAGGTVLYEQYF. This chain links TRBV4-3 with TRBJ2-7; 8 bases are a match to TRBD2. Trimming cost V 3 bases and J 3 bases; bases outside gene matches: 13. Germline V gene data show CDR1 as LGHNA and CDR2 as YSLEER. The CDR3 has 17 residues.

The chain carries TRBV6-2 or TRBV6-3 and TRBJ1-5; maybe TRBD1 (5 bases). From germline, CDR1 is MNHEY and CDR2 SVGEGT. V was trimmed by 0 bases and J by 6 bases, leaving 12 bases between them. This CDR3 has 15 amino acids. CDR3 sequence reads: CASSYSTLGLQPQHF. In DNA form, the CDR3 reads TGTGCCAGCAGTTACTCTACCCTGGGACTTCAGCCCCAGCATTTT.

The rearrangement joins TRBV5-1 to TRBJ1-2; D ambiguous. The CDR3 spans 16 residues. V was pared by 0 bases and J by 4 bases, with 16 bases between. CDR1 is SGHRS, CDR2 YFSETQ, per germline. CDR3 DNA: TGCGCCAGCAGCTTGGAACCGTCGGTTCCATCCTATGGCTACACCTTC. Its translation: CASSLEPSVPSYGYTF.

The J gene is TRBJ2-2, the V gene TRBV5-1; TRBD1 agrees at 9 bases. This CDR3 contains 16 residues. Trimming at V came to 0 bases and at J to 6 bases, leaving 6 bases not matched to a gene. CDR1 is SGHRS, CDR2 YFSETQ, per germline. The CDR3 coding sequence is TGCGCCAGCAGCTTGGTTCCCGACAGGGGGTCCGGGGAGCTGTTTTTT. Residues: CASSLVPDRGSGELFF.

The rearrangement uses TRBV14 and TRBJ1-6, with TRBD1 matching over 7 bases. The J segment lost 7 bases and the V segment lost 2 bases, leaving 5 bases of the junction unmatched. CDR1 and CDR2 (germline): SGHDN, FVKESK. This CDR3 region has 15 residues. This CDR3 is CASSQLTGKNSPLHF. Written as DNA, the CDR3 is TGTGCCAGCAGCCAATTGACAGGGAAAAATTCACCCCTCCACTTT.

This chain connects TRBV7-9 to TRBJ2-7; D perhaps matches TRBD1 (6 bases). V gave up 5 bases and J gave up 8 bases, with 16 bases separating them. The CDR3 length is 13 residues. Per germline, CDR1 SEHNR and CDR2 FQNEAQ (reference sequence). The CDR3 loop reads CASSADSSFKQYF. The CDR3 nucleotides read TGTGCCAGCAGCGCGGACAGTTCCTTTAAGCAGTACTTC.

The chain combines TRBV11-2 with TRBJ1-3, with D possibly TRBD1 on 6 matching bases. The V gene lost 4 bases and the J gene lost 3 bases, with 19 bases spanning the gap. Per the germline V gene, CDR1 is SGHAT and CDR2 is FQNNGV. The CDR3 runs to 17 residues. The CDR3 loop reads CASSYPRQVVGGNTIYF. The CDR3 nucleotides are TGTGCCAGCAGCTACCCTAGACAGGTAGTGGGTGGAAACACCATATATTTT. Filled out from reference TRBV11-2 and TRBJ1-3, the complete variable domain reads EAGVAQSPRYKIIEKRQSVAFWCNPISGHATLYWYQQILGQGPKLLIQFQNNGVVDDSQLPKDRFSAERLKGVDSTLKIQPAKLEDSAVYLCASSYPRQVVGGNTIYFGEGSWLTVV.

The V gene is TRBV18, the J gene TRBJ1-2; D remains ambiguous. Between the trimmed V and J ends, which lost 3 bases and 4 bases, there was a span of 9 bases. Per germline, CDR1 KGHSH and CDR2 LQKENI. CDR3 length: 13 amino acids. The DNA for the CDR3 is TGTGCCAGCTCACCCGACTACGGCTATGGCTACACCTTC. This encodes CASSPDYGYGYTF.

This chain links TRBV5-1 with TRBJ1-4; no reliable D call. Germline lookup yields CDR1 SGHRS and CDR2 YFSETQ. The V gene lost 2 bases and the J gene lost 4 bases, with 9 bases spanning the gap. The CDR3 is made up of 14 amino acids. CDR3 in DNA: TGCGCCAGCAGCTTTGAAGGACTTAATGAAAAACTGTTTTTT. Amino acids: CASSFEGLNEKLFF.

This clone showed up just a few times. This sequence joins TRBV6-1 and TRBJ1-2; D gene unclear. This CDR3 comprises 14 residues. Trimming took 1 base from V and 2 from J, leaving 8 bases between them. Germline CDR1 reads MNHNS; CDR2 reads SASEGT. The CDR3 is CASSEGRQNYGYTF. In DNA, the CDR3 is TGTGCCAGCAGTGAAGGAAGGCAGAACTATGGCTACACCTTC.

This rearrangement joins TRBV7-9 to TRBJ2-5; D possibly corresponds to TRBD2 (5 bases). The CDR3 extends over 14 amino acids. Germline V gene data show CDR1 as SEHNR and CDR2 as FQNEAQ (reference sequence). V was pared by 2 bases and J by 1 base, with 8 bases between. CDR3 residues: CASSLRETQETQYF. The CDR3 DNA is TGTGCCAGCAGCTTACGGGAAACCCAAGAGACCCAGTACTTC.

This chain joins TRBV19 and TRBJ1-1; D gene ambiguous. The CDR3 consists of 15 residues. Deletions cut 3 bases from V and 5 bases from J, with 16 bases between. Germline-derived CDR1 and CDR2 are LNHDA and SQIVND (reference sequence). The CDR3 spells CASSIRGEGKTEAFF. The CDR3 region has the DNA TGTGCCAGTAGTATTCGCGGGGAGGGTAAAACTGAAGCTTTCTTT.

V and J are TRBV10-3 and TRBJ2-1, with D tentatively TRBD1 (6 bases). CDR1 and CDR2 from the germline V gene are ENHRY and SYGVKD. The CDR3 spans 15 residues. The V end lost 2 bases, the J end lost 6 bases, and 14 bases lay between the germline ends. CDR3 bases: TGTGCCATCAGTGAGGCCAGGGGAACCGCCAATGAGCAGTTCTTC. It is translated as CAISEARGTANEQFF.

The genes are TRBV6-5 and TRBJ2-5; D gene uncertain. From germline, CDR1 is MNHEY and CDR2 SVGAGI. The ends were cut back, 6 bases at V and 7 bases at J, with 15 bases in the middle. This CDR3 is built from 13 residues. CDR3 sequence (DNA): TGTGCCAGCAGCGCAAGTGATGGTGTGACCCAGTACTTC. Encoded protein: CASSASDGVTQYF.

This clone was picked up one time. This chain uses TRBV3-1 (or the pseudogene TRBV3-2) with TRBJ2-5, with 11 bases lining up with TRBD1. Germline CDR1 LGHDT, CDR2 YNNKEL (reference sequence). The ends lost 4 bases at V and 5 bases at J; junction bases unmatched: 6. CDR3 length: 15 residues. Written as DNA, the CDR3 is TGTGCCAGCAGCCCGGGGACAGGGGGAGGGGAGACCCAGTACTTC. Amino acid sequence: CASSPGTGGGETQYF.

The chain carries TRBV5-1 and TRBJ2-7; 7 nucleotides line up with TRBD1. Germline assignment: CDR1 SGHRS and CDR2 YFSETQ. V dropped 2 bases and J dropped 1; count of bases not matched to a gene: 6. The CDR3 consists of 15 residues. DNA for the CDR3: TGCGCCAGCAGCTTAGGGACAGAGTATTCCTACGAGCAGTACTTC. This codes for CASSLGTEYSYEQYF.